These 15 T cell receptor beta chains were sequenced from one sample in a study of blood T cells in healthy people across ages. Then a second PCR, running roughly 7 to 11 cycles, was carried out with a sample-barcoded 5' primer and a J-beta primer mix. One entry per CDR3 protein, called by TCRdb with MiXCR from the 5' RACE reads. The profile shows roughly 1.6 million distinct CDR3 sequences, almost 35% of them singletons. Sequencing used blood. These receptors originate from a woman in her 30s in good health.

The rearrangement uses TRBV5-1 and TRBJ1-1; D is perhaps TRBD1 (6 bases). V shed 5 bases and J shed 3 bases, with 14 bases lying between them. This CDR3 spans 14 amino acids. Germline CDR1 is SGHRS and CDR2 is YFSETQ. Written as DNA, the CDR3 is TGCGCCAGCAGATCAGGGACAAAGGACACTGAAGCTTTCTTT. The encoded protein is CASRSGTKDTEAFF.

This clonotype was seen a few times. V and J are TRBV10-3 and TRBJ1-1; D remains unclear. The CDR3 covers 13 residues. CDR1 is ENHRY and CDR2 is SYGVKD in the germline V gene. V was shortened by 7 bases and J by 2 bases, with 11 bases between the two germline ends. DNA for the CDR3: TGTGCCATCACGTCAGCGACAAACACTGAAGCTTTCTTT. Protein product: CAITSATNTEAFF.

J is TRBJ2-7 and V is TRBV20-1; 7 nucleotides line up with TRBD2. The J call is in doubt because the DNA end fits TRBJ2-5 better. The length of the CDR3 is 17 residues. CDR1 and CDR2 from the germline V gene are DFQATT and SNEGSKA (reference sequence). This CDR3 is CSARSGLGGSAGETQYF. For the CDR3, the DNA is TGCAGTGCTAGAAGTGGGCTGGGCGGGAGTGCAGGCGAGACCCAGTACTTC.

This clonotype occurred many times. The chain joins TRBV4-1 to TRBJ2-7, with no clear D. Trimming took 1 base from V and 3 from J, leaving 7 bases between them. The germline gives CDR1 MGHRA, CDR2 YSYEKL. The CDR3 covers 13 residues. Written as DNA, the CDR3 is TGCGCCAGCAGCCAAGTCGGCAGCTACGAGCAGTACTTC. This codes for CASSQVGSYEQYF.

In regard to this clonotype: Because the CDR3 is missing its conserved closing phenylalanine or tryptophan, this is likely a read error. The chain has TRBV29-1 and TRBJ2-7; 7 bases align to TRBD1. CDR1 is SQVTM, CDR2 ANQGSEA, per germline. The CDR3 spans 13 residues. The trim removed 3 bases at V and 2 bases at J, leaving 4 bases unmatched. CDR3 nucleotide sequence: TGCAGCGTTGAGCAGGGGGACCCCTACGAGCAGTACTTG. Encoded protein: CSVEQGDPYEQYL.

This clonotype has just a few counts. The DNA for the CDR3 is TGTGCCAGCAGCTTGGCTGAGCGGGGGGGCCCCTTCTCCTACGAGCAGTACTTC. Its protein product is CASSLAERGGPFSYEQYF. The rearrangement uses TRBV5-6 and TRBJ2-7, with 10 bases fitting TRBD2. The germline V gene encodes CDR1 SGHDT and CDR2 YYEEEE. The V gene end was trimmed by 0 bases and the J gene end by 0 bases; junction bases not matched to a gene: 9. The CDR3 is 18 amino acids.

The sample holds a few counts of this clonotype. The chain combines TRBV20-1 with TRBJ2-7, with a weak D call TRBD1 (6 bases). V lost 0 bases to trimming and J lost 3 bases, with 15 bases between them. The germline gives CDR1 DFQATT, CDR2 SNEGSKA (reference sequence). This CDR3 comprises 15 residues. The CDR3 is CSARDPGTKNYEQYF. Written as DNA, the CDR3 is TGCAGTGCTAGAGATCCCGGGACAAAGAACTACGAGCAGTACTTC.

This clonotype was observed a few times. This sequence joins TRBV19 and TRBJ2-5; D not certain. Between the trimmed V and J ends, which lost 4 bases and 4 bases, there was a span of 16 bases. From germline, CDR1 is LNHDA and CDR2 SQIVND (reference sequence). The CDR3 spans 15 residues. CDR3 sequence (DNA): TGTGCCAGTAGTACGACGGATTTGTACGTAGAGACCCAGTACTTC. Its translation: CASSTTDLYVETQYF.

CDR3 amino acids: CSANPEGRWNTEAFF. CDR3 coding DNA: TGCAGTGCTAACCCCGAGGGCAGGTGGAACACTGAAGCTTTCTTT. The chain couples TRBV20-1 to TRBJ1-1; no clear D gene. This CDR3 has 15 residues. The germline gives CDR1 DFQATT, CDR2 SNEGSKA (reference sequence). Trimming left V 4 bases short and J 1 base short, with 16 bases between.

This chain joins TRBV6-1 and TRBJ2-7; TRBD2 is a possible D gene (6 bases). This CDR3 spans 15 amino acids. Looked up from germline, CDR1 is MNHNS and CDR2 is SASEGT. Between the trimmed V and J ends, which lost 6 bases and 3 bases, there was a span of 18 bases. CDR3 DNA: TGTGCCAGCAGGGCAAGACTAGGCTTGGGCTACGAGCAGTACTTC. Its protein is CASRARLGLGYEQYF.

This clonotype has a handful of counts. This chain connects TRBV5-1 to TRBJ1-2; TRBD1 is a possible D gene (5 bases). CDR3 length: 16 amino acids. V was clipped by 7 bases and J by 3 bases, with 22 bases between them. Germline CDR1 reads SGHRS; CDR2 reads YFSETQ. CDR3 in amino acids: CASPRVTPGPHYGYTF. The CDR3 DNA follows: TGCGCCAGCCCGCGGGTGACACCGGGACCTCACTATGGCTACACCTTC.

The chain carries TRBV20-1 and TRBJ2-3; D is ambiguous. CDR1 is DFQATT, CDR2 SNEGSKA, per germline (reference sequence). The CDR3 extends over 15 amino acids. V was trimmed by 0 bases and J by 3 bases, leaving 13 bases between them. The CDR3 sequence: CSARDNAYGTDTQYF. The CDR3 bases are TGCAGTGCTAGAGATAACGCATATGGTACAGATACGCAGTATTTT.

The gene calls are TRBV18 and TRBJ2-1, with 8 bases matching TRBD2. The length of the CDR3 is 16 residues. Germline CDR1 reads KGHSH; CDR2 reads LQKENI. V lost 6 bases to trimming and J lost 3 bases; unmatched junction nucleotides: 10. CDR3 amino acids: CASSHSGVPVYNEQFF. As DNA, the CDR3 is TGTGCCAGCTCCCATAGCGGGGTCCCGGTCTACAATGAGCAGTTCTTC.

The chain is built from TRBV28 and TRBJ2-7, with 9 bases matching TRBD1. The CDR3 loop spans 15 amino acids. The V gene's germline CDR1 is MDHEN and CDR2 SYDVKM. The V gene end was trimmed by 8 bases and the J gene end by 1 base; junction bases not matched to a gene: 9. This CDR3 is CASWARTGDSYEQYF. CDR3 nucleotides: TGTGCCAGCTGGGCCAGGACAGGGGATTCCTACGAGCAGTACTTC. The full variable domain, its missing parts supplied by reference TRBV28 and TRBJ2-7, is DVKVTQSSRYLVKRTGEKVFLECVQDMDHENMFWYRQDPGLGLRLIYFSYDVKMKEKGDIPEGYSVSREKKERFSLILESASTNQTSMYLCASWARTGDSYEQYFGPGTRLTVT.

The chain recombines TRBV21-1 with TRBJ2-1; TRBD2, as called in the table, went unchecked against the DNA. TRBV21-1 is a pseudogene segment. The CDR3 length is 15 residues. CDR3 residues: CASSKSSGSAFEQFF. The CDR3 DNA reads as TGTGCCAGCAGCAAATCTAGCGGGAGTGCGTTTGAGCAGTTCTTC.